These 25 T cell receptor beta chains were all obtained from the same sample, sequenced in a study of shared clonotypes between healthy human individuals (dated by TCRdb to about 2020). Receptors were amplified or captured by the immunoSEQ multiplex PCR assay. What TCRdb holds here is the immuneACCESS table cut down to in-frame rearrangements. Part of the clones is not present; checked against another copy, under half of the missing clones reflect an unresolved V gene, and the others are unexplained. The sample yields some 1,400,000 clones; around 95% were counted once. Roughly 1.2% of the sample rests with the top ten. Source material: naive CD4+ T cells sorted from blood. The sample's cell subset or site label, decoded: CD45RA+ positively selected. The origin of the receptors is a man aged 30-40 years in good health.

To note about this clone: The same CDR3 can be traced to other DNA sequences in this sample. The V and J genes are TRBV18 and TRBJ1-2, with TRBD1 matching 7 bases. Losses at the gene ends were 1 base for V and 2 bases for J; bases not matched to a gene: 1. From germline, CDR1 is KGHSH and CDR2 LQKENI. The CDR3 runs to 14 residues. The CDR3, as DNA: TGTGCCAGCTCACCACGGACAGGAAACTATGGCTACACCTTC. Residues: CASSPRTGNYGYTF.

The chain couples TRBV19 to TRBJ1-1; no definite D call. Germline assignment: CDR1 LNHDA and CDR2 SQIVND (reference sequence). Trimming shortened V by 7 bases and J by 5 bases, and 20 bases separated the two germline ends. The CDR3 runs 15 residues. The chain's CDR3 is CASKNLAGRWTEAFF. Written as DNA, the CDR3 is TGTGCCAGTAAGAACCTAGCCGGACGATGGACTGAAGCTTTCTTT. Based on the CDR3 plus reference TRBV19 and TRBJ1-1, the full variable domain is DGGITQSPKYLFRKEGQNVTLSCEQNLNHDAMYWYRQDPGQGLRLIYYSQIVNDFQKGDIAEGYSVSREKKESFPLTVTSAQKNPTAFYLCASKNLAGRWTEAFFGQGTRLTVV.

The chain employs TRBV2 and TRBJ2-7, with 8 bases fitting TRBD1. This CDR3 region has 14 residues. Germline CDR1 is SNHLY and CDR2 is FYNNEI. The J segment lost 7 bases and the V segment lost 8 bases, leaving 13 bases of the junction unmatched. The CDR3 bases are TGTGCCAGCCGTGGACAGGGCCTCTTAGGGGAGCAGTACTTC. It specifies CASRGQGLLGEQYF. Looking up the rest from reference TRBV2 and TRBJ2-7 gives the full variable domain: EPEVTQTPSHQVTQMGQEVILRCVPISNHLYFYWYRQILGQKVEFLVSFYNNEISEKSEIFDDQFSVERPDGSNFTLKIRSTKLEDSAMYFCASRGQGLLGEQYFGPGTRLTVT.

The chain recombines TRBV19 with TRBJ2-3; D not resolved. The CDR3 spans 14 residues. Trimming took off 10 bases at V and 3 bases at J, with 17 bases between the two ends. Germline lookup yields CDR1 LNHDA and CDR2 SQIVND (reference sequence). The CDR3 protein is CATWSRTETDTQYF. The CDR3 region has the DNA TGTGCCACCTGGTCCCGGACGGAGACAGATACGCAGTATTTT. The full variable domain, rest sourced from reference TRBV19 and TRBJ2-3, is DGGITQSPKYLFRKEGQNVTLSCEQNLNHDAMYWYRQDPGQGLRLIYYSQIVNDFQKGDIAEGYSVSREKKESFPLTVTSAQKNPTAFYLCATWSRTETDTQYFGPGTRLTVL.

This chain uses TRBV2 with TRBJ1-2; D is undetermined. Germline V lookup: CDR1 SNHLY, CDR2 FYNNEI. This CDR3 contains 15 residues. Trimming removed 1 base at V and 2 bases at J, with 11 bases between. CDR3 sequence (DNA): TGTGCCAGCAGTGAAGTTTCTCGCCTGAACTATGGCTACACCTTC. It specifies CASSEVSRLNYGYTF.

V is TRBV25-1 and J is TRBJ1-2; D is undetermined. Between the trimmed V and J ends, which lost 3 bases and 7 bases, there was a span of 9 bases. The CDR3 totals 12 residues. Germline loops: CDR1 MGHDK, CDR2 SYGVNS. DNA for the CDR3: TGTGCCAGCAGTGAGCCTCCGGCTGGCTACACCTTC. Protein sequence: CASSEPPAGYTF.

In its sample, this clone was seen once. The chain recombines TRBV27 with TRBJ2-2; TRBD2 agrees at 7 bases. V shed 2 bases and J 4 bases; nucleotides not matched to a gene: 10. Per germline, CDR1 MNHEY and CDR2 SMNVEV (reference sequence). The CDR3 covers 17 residues. CDR3 region: CASSLRGGPSGTGELFF. CDR3 DNA sequence: TGTGCCAGCAGTTTAAGGGGAGGGCCCTCGGGCACCGGGGAGCTGTTTTTT.

This clone appeared once. The V and J genes are TRBV18 and TRBJ1-1; the D gene is possibly TRBD1 (5 bases). Germline values: CDR1 KGHSH, CDR2 LQKENI. This CDR3 region has 17 residues. V was pared by 4 bases and J by 5 bases, with 23 bases between. CDR3: CASSLLGWAARGTEAFF. DNA of the CDR3: TGTGCCAGCTCACTCCTGGGGTGGGCGGCGCGGGGGACTGAAGCTTTCTTT.

The chain carries TRBV11-2 and TRBJ2-6, with 13 bases that match TRBD2. This CDR3 has 19 amino acids. CDR1 and CDR2 (germline): SGHAT, FQNNGV. Trimming removed 5 bases from V and 2 bases from J; junction bases left unmatched: 9. This CDR3 is CASSKKLAGGPTGANVLTF. Here the CDR3 DNA reads TGTGCCAGCAGCAAGAAACTAGCGGGAGGGCCCACTGGGGCCAACGTCCTGACTTTC.

V usage is TRBV6-5 and J usage is TRBJ1-3; perhaps TRBD1 as D (5 bases). Germline V gene data show CDR1 as MNHEY and CDR2 as SVGAGI. This CDR3 is 15 amino acids long. The V and J ends lost 6 bases and 0 bases respectively, with 12 bases between them. This CDR3 is CASRTGTLSGNTIYF. The CDR3 DNA reads as TGTGCCAGCAGAACCGGGACCCTCTCTGGAAACACCATATATTTT.

The rearrangement joins TRBV6-5 to TRBJ2-7; D gene unclear. The germline V gene has CDR1 MNHEY and CDR2 SVGAGI. The CDR3 runs to 15 residues. V lost 6 bases, J lost 3 bases, and 18 bases lay in between. CDR3 in amino acids: CASSQRQSGVYEQYF. CDR3 bases: TGTGCCAGCAGCCAAAGGCAATCTGGGGTCTACGAGCAGTACTTC.

V gene TRBV5-1 combines with J gene TRBJ2-3; 8 bases are a match to TRBD2. The V gene's germline CDR1 is SGHRS and CDR2 YFSETQ. V lost 4 bases to trimming and J lost 2 bases; unmatched junction nucleotides: 9. The CDR3 covers 16 residues. The CDR3 spells CASSALAGRPTDTQYF. The CDR3 DNA reads as TGCGCCAGCAGCGCTTTAGCGGGACGGCCCACAGATACGCAGTATTTT.

In DNA, the CDR3 is TGCGCCAGCAGCTCAGCTAGCGGATTGAACAATGAGCAGTTCTTC. It encodes CASSSASGLNNEQFF. V is TRBV5-1 and J is TRBJ2-1; 7 positions agree with TRBD2. Germline CDR1 reads SGHRS; CDR2 reads YFSETQ. The CDR3 extends over 15 amino acids. Trimming took 3 bases from V and 5 from J; bases not matched to a gene: 8.

The chain links TRBV19 to TRBJ2-1; 7 bases are shared with TRBD2. Losses at the gene ends were 3 bases for V and 1 base for J; bases not matched to a gene: 6. CDR1 and CDR2 from the germline V gene are LNHDA and SQIVND (reference sequence). CDR3 length: 16 amino acids. The CDR3 sequence is CASSIGGSRSYNEQFF. CDR3 DNA: TGTGCCAGTAGTATTGGCGGGAGTCGGTCCTACAATGAGCAGTTCTTC.

The chain joins TRBV6-6 to TRBJ2-7; no reliable D call. Deletions cut 4 bases from V and 4 bases from J, with 8 bases between. The CDR3 spans 12 residues. The germline V gene has CDR1 MNHNY and CDR2 SVGAGI (reference sequence). The CDR3 region has the DNA TGTGCCAGCAGTTTACCTCAATACGAGCAGTACTTC. Protein: CASSLPQYEQYF.

This chain uses TRBV5-5 with TRBJ2-7; D remains unclear. This CDR3 region has 14 residues. The ends were cut back, 2 bases at V and 2 bases at J, with 11 bases in the middle. Germline V lookup: CDR1 SGHKS, CDR2 YYEKEE (reference sequence). CDR3: CASSFRTAAYEQYF. In nucleotides, the CDR3 is TGTGCCAGCAGCTTTAGGACCGCTGCCTACGAGCAGTACTTC. Full variable domain (remainder filled in from reference TRBV5-5 and TRBJ2-7): DAGVTQSPTHLIKTRGQQVTLRCSPISGHKSVSWYQQVLGQGPQFIFQYYEKEERGRGNFPDRFSARQFPNYSSELNVNALLLGDSALYLCASSFRTAAYEQYFGPGTRLTVT.

The CDR3 bases are TGCGCCAGCAGCCCGATCGGAGGCCGGTTTAACACCGGGGAGCTGTTTTTT. Protein sequence: CASSPIGGRFNTGELFF. This sequence joins TRBV4-3 and TRBJ2-2, with a possible D match to TRBD2 (5 bases). V gave up 4 bases and J gave up 2 bases, with 17 bases separating them. In germline, CDR1 is LGHNA, CDR2 YSLEER. The CDR3 runs 17 residues.

Only one count was recorded for this clone. This rearrangement joins TRBV5-1 to TRBJ2-3, with a possible D match to TRBD1 (6 bases). Germline-derived CDR1 and CDR2 are SGHRS and YFSETQ. V shed 4 bases and J shed 4 bases, with 13 bases lying between them. This CDR3 has 14 amino acids. The chain's CDR3 is CASSHRQEADTQYF. CDR3 DNA: TGCGCCAGCAGCCACCGACAGGAGGCAGATACGCAGTATTTT.

Comment on this clone: The same CDR3 can be traced to other DNA sequences in this sample. The chain employs TRBV18 and TRBJ2-7; TRBD1 agrees at 7 bases. The V gene end was trimmed by 3 bases and the J gene end by 2 bases; junction bases not matched to a gene: 4. The CDR3 extends over 14 amino acids. The germline gives CDR1 KGHSH, CDR2 LQKENI. CDR3 in DNA: TGTGCCAGCTCACCGGCAACAGGGGCCTACGAGCAGTACTTC. Amino acids: CASSPATGAYEQYF.

The chain links TRBV2 to TRBJ2-3, with D unclear. The V end was cut by 10 bases, the J end by 2 bases, with 19 bases between. This CDR3 is 15 amino acids long. CDR1 and CDR2 from the germline V gene are SNHLY and FYNNEI. Here the CDR3 DNA reads TGTGCCACCACAGCCCCCCCCGGATCCACAGATACGCAGTATTTT. Its translation is CATTAPPGSTDTQYF.

The V and J genes are TRBV5-4 and TRBJ2-5, with D possibly being TRBD1 (5 bases). Germline values: CDR1 SGHNT, CDR2 YYREEE (reference sequence). The CDR3 contains 14 residues. V was shortened by 7 bases and J by 3 bases, with 16 bases between the two germline ends. The CDR3 spells CASSHLDREETQYF. The DNA for the CDR3 is TGTGCCAGCTCGCACCTCGACAGAGAAGAGACCCAGTACTTC.

This chain uses TRBV29-1 with TRBJ2-7; D call uncertain. Per the germline V gene, CDR1 is SQVTM and CDR2 is ANQGSEA. V dropped 4 bases and J dropped 6 bases, with 16 bases sitting between them. The CDR3 is 13 residues long. CDR3 loop: CSVVSLYGFEQYF. The CDR3 coding sequence is TGCAGCGTTGTCAGTCTATACGGGTTCGAGCAGTACTTC.

This CDR3 is CASSPPVRGLLETQYF. The CDR3 bases are TGTGCCAGCTCACCACCGGTCCGGGGGCTATTAGAGACCCAGTACTTC. The genes are TRBV18 and TRBJ2-5, with D perhaps matching TRBD1 or TRBD2 (6 bases each). V dropped 0 bases and J dropped 4 bases, with 15 bases sitting between them. This CDR3 is 16 amino acids long. Germline V gives CDR1 KGHSH, CDR2 LQKENI.

The chain employs TRBV7-2 and TRBJ2-1; 11 positions agree with TRBD2. J was trimmed by 3 bases and V by 3 bases; bases with no gene match: 4. The CDR3 spans 16 residues. Germline CDR1 reads SGHTA; CDR2 reads FQGNSA. The CDR3 DNA follows: TGTGCCAGCAGCTTGAGAACTAGCGGGGGCTACAATGAGCAGTTCTTC. This sequence encodes CASSLRTSGGYNEQFF.

The V and J genes are TRBV9 and TRBJ2-3; 10 nucleotides match TRBD2. The J segment lost 6 bases and the V segment lost 0 bases, leaving 4 bases of the junction unmatched. This CDR3 comprises 15 residues. Germline-derived CDR1 and CDR2 are SGDLS and YYNGEE. CDR3 DNA: TGTGCCAGCAGCGTAGTGACTAGCGGGCCCGATACGCAGTATTTT. Translating gives CASSVVTSGPDTQYF.